This T cell receptor (beta chain) was identified during a study of blood T cell repertoires in COVID-19. Study-level background: Sites in the United States, Italy and Spain provided acute and convalescent COVID-19 samples.

CDR3 length: 13 amino acids. V gave up 7 bases and J gave up 4 bases, with 8 bases separating them. Germline assignment: CDR1 SGHAT and CDR2 FQNNGV. Original methodology: Amplification from reference gene primers served as the basis for estimated nucleated cell counts. Here immunoSEQ multiplex PCR was the method, and the copy in TCRdb shows in-frame clones only, minus some. From that table come the V and J calls and clone size; the DNA was used to work out D and trimming. The top ten clones hold around 1.9% of a sample with 380,000 or so clones, 88% of them seen once. Individuals drawn from about 26 US areas were about 18 to 95 years old. Allocation to cohorts depended on clinical history reported by the participants.

The receptor was isolated from a woman between 40 and 55 years old with acute COVID-19. The genes are TRBV11-2 and TRBJ2-6; D is unclear. The sequencing input was PBMCs or T cells enriched from blood (not recorded which). The CDR3 DNA reads as TGTGCCAGCATCCAAGCAGGGGCCAACGTCCTGACTTTC. Translation gives CASIQAGANVLTF.